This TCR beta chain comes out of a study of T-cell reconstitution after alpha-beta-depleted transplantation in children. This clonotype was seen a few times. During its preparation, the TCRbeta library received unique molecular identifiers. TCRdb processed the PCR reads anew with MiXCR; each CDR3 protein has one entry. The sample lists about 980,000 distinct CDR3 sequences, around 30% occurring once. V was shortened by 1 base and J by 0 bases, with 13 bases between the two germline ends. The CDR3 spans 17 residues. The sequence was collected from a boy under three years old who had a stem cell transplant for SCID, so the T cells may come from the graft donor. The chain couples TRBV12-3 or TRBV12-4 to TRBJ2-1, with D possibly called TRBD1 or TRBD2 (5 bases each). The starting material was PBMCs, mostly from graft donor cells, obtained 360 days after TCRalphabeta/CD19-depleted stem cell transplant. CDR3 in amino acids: CASSLGPGASSYNEQFF. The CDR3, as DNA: TGTGCCAGCAGTTTAGGCCCCGGGGCGAGCTCCTACAATGAGCAGTTCTTC.